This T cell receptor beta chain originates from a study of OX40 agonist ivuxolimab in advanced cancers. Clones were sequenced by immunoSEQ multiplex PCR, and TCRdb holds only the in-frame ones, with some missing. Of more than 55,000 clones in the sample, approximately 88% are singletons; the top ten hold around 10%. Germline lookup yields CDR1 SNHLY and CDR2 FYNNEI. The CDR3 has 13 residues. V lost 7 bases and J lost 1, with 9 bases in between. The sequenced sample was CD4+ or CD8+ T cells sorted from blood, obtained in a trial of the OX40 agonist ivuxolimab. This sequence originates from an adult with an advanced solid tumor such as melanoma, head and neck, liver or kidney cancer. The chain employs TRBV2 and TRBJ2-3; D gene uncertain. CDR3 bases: TGTGCCAGCACACATTTGGGCACAGATACGCAGTATTTT. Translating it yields CASTHLGTDTQYF.